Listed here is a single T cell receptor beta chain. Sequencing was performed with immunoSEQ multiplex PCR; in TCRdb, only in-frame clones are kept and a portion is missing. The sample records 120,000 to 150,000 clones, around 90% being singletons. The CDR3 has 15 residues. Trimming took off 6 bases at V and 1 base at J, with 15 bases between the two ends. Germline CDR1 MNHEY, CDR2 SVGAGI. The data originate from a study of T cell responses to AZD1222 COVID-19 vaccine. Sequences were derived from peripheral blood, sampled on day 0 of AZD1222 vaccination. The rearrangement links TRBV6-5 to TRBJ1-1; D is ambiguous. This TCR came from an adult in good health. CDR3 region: CASSLLGPGNTEAFF. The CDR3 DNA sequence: TGTGCCAGCAGCCTCCTTGGGCCTGGGAACACTGAAGCTTTCTTT.